The 24 T cell receptor gamma chains below come from one sample, sequenced in a study of gamma-delta T cells after stem cell transplantation. TCRdb re-processed the RT-PCR reads using CATT. This table has some 1,900 gamma-chain clones, roughly 3.5% appearing once. The specimen was gamma-delta T cells. Source of these receptors: a human donor. It is not recorded whose cells these are; they may come from a transplant donor.

Judged by abundance, this clone is medium-sized (0.01 to 0.1%). V and J are TRGV9 and TRGJP. There are 17 residues in the CDR3. V shed 4 bases, J shed 5 bases, and the junction held 8 bases outside the gene matches. Germline lookup yields CDR1 GITISATS and CDR2 ISYDGTV (reference sequence). The CDR3 sequence: CALWDRKKELGKKIKVF. CDR3 DNA sequence: TGTGCCTTGTGGGACCGAAAAAAAGAGTTGGGCAAAAAAATCAAGGTATTT.

By sample fraction, this clone is medium-sized (0.01 to 0.1%). A far larger clone lies a single base away; this is likely a read error. The sample holds other DNA sequences that translate to the same CDR3. The V and J genes are TRGV9 and TRGJP. CDR3 length: 16 residues. The J segment lost 3 bases and the V segment lost 2 bases, leaving 1 base of the junction unmatched. The germline V gene has CDR1 GITISATS and CDR2 ISYDGTV (reference sequence). In DNA form, the CDR3 reads TGTGCCTTGTGGGAGGAGCAAGAGTTGGGCAAAAAAATCAAGGTATTT. Protein sequence: CALWEEQELGKKIKVF.

Concerning this clone itself: With a far larger clone one base away, a read error is the likely cause. The identical CDR3 is also encoded by other nucleotide sequences in the sample. This sequence joins TRGV9 and TRGJP. The CDR3 loop spans 16 amino acids. From germline, CDR1 is GITISATS and CDR2 ISYDGTV (reference sequence). DNA of the CDR3: TGTGCCTTGTGGGAGAATAGAGAGCTGGGCAAAAAAATCAAGGTATTT. Amino acids: CALWENRELGKKIKVF.

This clone turned up a few times. One base separates it from a far larger clone, so it is likely a read error. Distinct nucleotide sequences in the sample also encode this CDR3. The CDR3 is CATWVLGYKKLF. In DNA, the CDR3 is TGTGCCACCTGGGTTCTGGGCTATAAGAAACTCTTT. This chain uses TRGV4 with TRGJ1 or TRGJ2. Germline V gives CDR1 EGSTGY, CDR2 YDSYTSSV. The CDR3 has 12 residues. Germline trimming cut 5 bases from V and 7 bases from J; bases unmatched to any gene: 8.

This clone is medium-sized (0.01 to 0.1%) in the sample. The chain employs TRGV9 and TRGJP. The CDR3 loop spans 18 amino acids. V dropped 0 bases and J dropped 5; count of bases not matched to a gene: 7. Germline-derived CDR1 and CDR2 are GITISATS and ISYDGTV (reference sequence). The CDR3, as DNA: TGTGCCTTGTGGGAGGTGCCCTCCGAAGAGTTGGGCAAAAAAATCAAGGTATTT. Residues: CALWEVPSEELGKKIKVF.

This clone showed up just a few times. For this DNA, TCRdb reports the protein of a much larger clone, which diverges at residue 8, most likely from a read error; the protein presented here is translated directly from the DNA. This chain joins TRGV9 and TRGJP. This CDR3 has 14 residues. The germline CDR1 and CDR2 sequences are GITISATS and ISYDGTV (reference sequence). CDR3 in DNA: TGTGCCTTGTGGCAAGAGTTGGCCAAAAAAATCAAGGTATTT. This gives the protein CALWQELAKKIKVF.

This clone was seen a handful of times. The protein TCRdb gives is from a much larger clone and does not agree with this DNA's translation at residue 10, likely a read error; the protein shown here comes from the DNA. The chain has TRGV9 and TRGJ1 or TRGJ2. Germline CDR1 and CDR2: GITISATS and ISYDGTV (reference sequence). The length of the CDR3 is 12 residues. CDR3 DNA sequence: TGTGCCTTGTGGGGCAAATCTCTTAAGGAACTCTTT. Translated: CALWGKSLKELF.

Remarks on this clone: Different DNA sequences within this sample yield the same CDR3. This chain links TRGV9 with TRGJP. Germline loops: CDR1 GITISATS, CDR2 ISYDGTV (reference sequence). V trimming: 4 bases; J trimming: 9 bases; junction bases outside the gene matches: 9. The CDR3 sequence is 16 residues long. In DNA form, the CDR3 reads TGTGCCTTGTGGGAAGTGCATGTGTTGGGCAAAAAAATCAAGGTATTT. The encoded protein is CALWEVHVLGKKIKVF.

In its sample, this clone was seen a few times. A clone one base away is much larger, so this may be a read error. Other DNA sequences in the sample encode the same CDR3. The chain employs TRGV9 and TRGJ1 or TRGJ2. Germline V gene sequence: CDR1 GITISATS, CDR2 ISYDGTV (reference sequence). V shed 4 bases, J shed 2 bases, and the junction held 8 bases outside the gene matches. This CDR3 is built from 14 residues. The DNA for the CDR3 is TGTGCCTTGTGGGAAGTGGGAGATTATTATAAGAAACTCTTT. Protein sequence: CALWEVGDYYKKLF.

By share of the sample, this clone is medium-sized. Other DNA sequences within the sample encode an identical CDR3. V usage is TRGV9 and J usage is TRGJ1 or TRGJ2. The CDR3 runs to 13 residues. Germline values: CDR1 GITISATS, CDR2 ISYDGTV (reference sequence). V was pared by 0 bases and J by 6 bases, with 5 bases of the junction left unmatched. In DNA, the CDR3 is TGTGCCTTGTGGGAGGTGCTTAGTTATAAGAAACTCTTT. Its translation is CALWEVLSYKKLF.

By its share, this clone is medium-sized (0.01 to 0.1%). The sample contains more than one DNA sequence encoding this CDR3. V is TRGV9 and J is TRGJP. V lost 2 bases, J lost 9 bases, and 7 bases stayed unmatched. The CDR3 has 16 amino acids. Germline lookup yields CDR1 GITISATS and CDR2 ISYDGTV (reference sequence). The CDR3 DNA is TGTGCCTTGTGGGAGGGCCTAATGTTGGGCAAAAAAATCAAGGTATTT. Its translation: CALWEGLMLGKKIKVF.

As to this clone: A far larger clone lies a single base away; this is likely a read error. The same CDR3 can be traced to other DNA sequences in this sample. The genes are TRGV9 and TRGJP. With V trimmed by 2 bases and J by 11 bases, 9 bases remained unmatched. CDR1 GITISATS and CDR2 ISYDGTV come from the germline V gene (reference sequence). This CDR3 spans 16 amino acids. The CDR3 spells CALWEDGELGKKIKVF. CDR3 in DNA: TGTGCCTTGTGGGAGGACGGGGAGCTGGGCAAAAAAATCAAGGTATTT.

This clone was found a few times. Given a much more abundant clone one base away, this may be a read error. Other DNA sequences within the sample encode an identical CDR3. The V and J genes are TRGV9 and TRGJP. The CDR3 runs to 17 residues. Germline CDR1 reads GITISATS; CDR2 reads ISYDGTV (reference sequence). The chain's CDR3 is CALWDHRQELGKKIKVF. CDR3 coding DNA: TGTGCCCTGTGGGACCACAGGCAAGAGTTGGGCAAAAAAATCAAGGTATTT.

This clone is categorized as medium-sized (0.01 to 0.1%). The gene calls are TRGV9 and TRGJ1 or TRGJ2. Germline V gene lookup returns CDR1 GITISATS and CDR2 ISYDGTV (reference sequence). V shed 0 bases, J shed 8 bases, and the junction held 7 bases outside the gene matches. The CDR3 totals 13 residues. As DNA, the CDR3 is TGTGCCTTGTGGGAGGTGCCACAGAATAAGAAACTCTTT. Amino acid sequence: CALWEVPQNKKLF.

This clone is medium-sized within its sample. The rearrangement links TRGV9 to TRGJP. The germline V gene has CDR1 GITISATS and CDR2 ISYDGTV (reference sequence). The CDR3 sequence is 15 residues long. J was trimmed by 11 bases and V by 0 bases; bases with no gene match: 4. The CDR3 nucleotides read TGTGCCTTGTGGGAGGTGCGAATGGGCAAAAAAATCAAGGTATTT. Translated, it gives CALWEVRMGKKIKVF.

By frequency in the sample, this clone is medium-sized. This CDR3 reads CATWDSRNYYKKLF. In DNA, the CDR3 is TGTGCCACCTGGGACAGCCGAAATTATTATAAGAAACTCTTT. The genes are TRGV3 and TRGJ1 or TRGJ2. Germline V gives CDR1 VTNTFY, CDR2 YDVSTARD (reference sequence). The CDR3 covers 14 residues. The J segment lost 1 base and the V segment lost 1 base, leaving 4 bases of the junction unmatched.

This clone is labeled medium-sized (0.01 to 0.1%). This chain connects TRGV9 to TRGJP. The length of the CDR3 is 17 residues. Germline trimming cut 0 bases from V and 5 bases from J; bases unmatched to any gene: 4. In germline, CDR1 is GITISATS, CDR2 ISYDGTV (reference sequence). The CDR3 DNA reads as TGTGCCTTGTGGGAGGTGCACGAAGAGTTGGGCAAAAAAATCAAGGTATTT. Protein sequence: CALWEVHEELGKKIKVF.

This clone was counted between two and nine times. A much more abundant neighbour one base away suggests this may be a read error. The chain joins TRGV3 to TRGJ1 or TRGJ2. CDR1 and CDR2 (germline): VTNTFY, YDVSTARD (reference sequence). The CDR3 totals 10 residues. The DNA of the CDR3 is TGTACCACCTGGCGTTATAAGAAACTCTTT. Protein product: CTTWRYKKLF.

The V gene is TRGV9, the J gene TRGJ1 or TRGJ2. Per the germline V gene, CDR1 is GITISATS and CDR2 is ISYDGTV (reference sequence). The CDR3 runs 14 residues. Germline trimming cut 0 bases from V and 10 bases from J; bases unmatched to any gene: 12. In nucleotides, the CDR3 is TGTGCCTTGTGGGAGGTGCCGTTCCCTCGGAAGAAACTCTTT. The encoded protein is CALWEVPFPRKKLF.

For this clone: A read error is possible here, since a much larger clone lies one base away. This chain links TRGV9 with TRGJ1 or TRGJ2. The CDR3 runs 15 residues. Germline lookup yields CDR1 GITISATS and CDR2 ISYDGTV (reference sequence). In DNA form, the CDR3 reads TGTGCCCTGTGGGAGCGTTTAAGGAGGGGTTATAAGAAACTCTTT. It is translated as CALWERLRRGYKKLF.

Worth noting for this clone: It differs at one base from a far larger clone, so likely a read error. The sample holds other DNA sequences that translate to the same CDR3. V is TRGV9 and J is TRGJP. The CDR3 is made up of 18 amino acids. Germline lookup yields CDR1 GITISATS and CDR2 ISYDGTV (reference sequence). The CDR3 sequence is CALWEVRAQELGKKIKVF. For the CDR3, the DNA is TGTGCCTTGTGGGAGGTGCGGGCTCAAGAGTTGGGTAAAAAAATCAAGGTATTT.

By sample fraction, this clone is medium-sized. This sample also contains other DNA sequences that code for the same CDR3. The rearrangement links TRGV9 to TRGJP. Trimming cost V 3 bases and J 5 bases; bases outside gene matches: 4. The CDR3 contains 16 residues. Germline V lookup: CDR1 GITISATS, CDR2 ISYDGTV (reference sequence). In DNA, the CDR3 is TGTGCCTTGTGGGAGAGAGAAGAGTTGGGCAAAAAAATCAAGGTATTT. Its translation is CALWEREELGKKIKVF.

A remark on this clone: Other DNA sequences within the sample encode an identical CDR3. V gene TRGV9 combines with J gene TRGJP. With V trimmed by 0 bases and J by 7 bases, 6 bases remained unmatched. This CDR3 is built from 17 residues. Germline V lookup: CDR1 GITISATS, CDR2 ISYDGTV (reference sequence). The CDR3 here is CALWEVQRELGKKIKVF. CDR3 nucleotide sequence: TGTGCCTTGTGGGAGGTGCAACGGGAGTTGGGCAAAAAAATCAAGGTATTT.

This clone rates as medium-sized (0.01 to 0.1%). The same CDR3 is also encoded by other DNA sequences in this sample. V gene TRGV9 combines with J gene TRGJP. With 1 base clipped from V and 6 bases from J, the junction kept 3 bases outside the gene matches. The CDR3 loop spans 16 amino acids. In germline, CDR1 is GITISATS, CDR2 ISYDGTV (reference sequence). This CDR3 is CALWEVGELGKKIKVF. CDR3 bases: TGTGCCTTGTGGGAGGTCGGAGAGTTGGGCAAAAAAATCAAGGTATTT.